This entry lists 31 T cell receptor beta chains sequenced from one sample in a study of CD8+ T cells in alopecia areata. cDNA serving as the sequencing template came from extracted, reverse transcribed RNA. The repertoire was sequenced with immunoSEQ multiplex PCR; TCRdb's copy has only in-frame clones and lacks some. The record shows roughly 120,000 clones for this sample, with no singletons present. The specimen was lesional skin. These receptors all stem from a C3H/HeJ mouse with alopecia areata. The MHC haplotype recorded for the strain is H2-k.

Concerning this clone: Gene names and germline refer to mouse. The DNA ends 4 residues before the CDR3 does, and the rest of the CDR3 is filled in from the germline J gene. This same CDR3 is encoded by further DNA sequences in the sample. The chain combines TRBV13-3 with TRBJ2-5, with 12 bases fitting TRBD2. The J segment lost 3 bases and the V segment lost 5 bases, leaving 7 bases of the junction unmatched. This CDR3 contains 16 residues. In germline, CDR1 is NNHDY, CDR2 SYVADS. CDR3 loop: CASSSGTGGLQDTQYF. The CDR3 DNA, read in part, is TGTGCCAGCAGCTCTGGGACTGGGGGGCTACAAGAC.

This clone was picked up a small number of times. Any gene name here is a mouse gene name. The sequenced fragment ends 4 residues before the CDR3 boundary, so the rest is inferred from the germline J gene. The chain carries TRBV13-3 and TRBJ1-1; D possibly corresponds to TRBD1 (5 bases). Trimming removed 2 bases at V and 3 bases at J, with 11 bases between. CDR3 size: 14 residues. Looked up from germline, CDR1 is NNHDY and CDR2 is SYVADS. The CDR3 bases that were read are TGTGCCAGCAGTGAGGGGGGAGGGGACACA. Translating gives CASSEGGGDT. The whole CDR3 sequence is CASSEGGGDTEVFF.

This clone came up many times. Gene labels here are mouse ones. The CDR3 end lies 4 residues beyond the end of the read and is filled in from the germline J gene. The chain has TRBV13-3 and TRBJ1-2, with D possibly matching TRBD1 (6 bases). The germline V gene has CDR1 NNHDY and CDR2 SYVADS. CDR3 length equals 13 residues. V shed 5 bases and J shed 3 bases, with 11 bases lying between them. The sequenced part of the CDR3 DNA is TGTGCCAGCAGCCTCTACAGGGACTCC. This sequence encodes CASSLYRDS. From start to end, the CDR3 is CASSLYRDSDYTF.

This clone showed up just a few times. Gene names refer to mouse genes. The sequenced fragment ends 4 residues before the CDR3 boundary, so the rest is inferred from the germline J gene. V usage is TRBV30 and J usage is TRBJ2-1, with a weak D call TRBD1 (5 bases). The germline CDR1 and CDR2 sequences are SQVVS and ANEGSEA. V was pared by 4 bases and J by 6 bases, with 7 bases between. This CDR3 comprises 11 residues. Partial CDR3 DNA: TGTAGTTCTACAGGGTTTGCT. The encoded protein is CSSTGFA. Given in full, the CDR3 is CSSTGFAEQFF. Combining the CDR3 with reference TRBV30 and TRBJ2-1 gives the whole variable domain SVLLYQKPNRDICQSGTSLKIQCVADSQVVSMFWYQQFQEQSLMLMATANEGSEATYESGFTKDKFPISRPNLTFSTLTVNNARPGDSSIYFCSSTGFAEQFFGPGTRLTVL.

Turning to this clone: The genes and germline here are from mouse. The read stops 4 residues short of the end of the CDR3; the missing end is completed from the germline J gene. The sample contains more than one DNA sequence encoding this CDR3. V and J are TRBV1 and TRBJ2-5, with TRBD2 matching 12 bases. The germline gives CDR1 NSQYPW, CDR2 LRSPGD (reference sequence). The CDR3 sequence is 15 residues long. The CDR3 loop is CTCSAGTGGLDTQYF. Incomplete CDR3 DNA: TGCACCTGCAGTGCTGGGACTGGGGGGTTAGAC.

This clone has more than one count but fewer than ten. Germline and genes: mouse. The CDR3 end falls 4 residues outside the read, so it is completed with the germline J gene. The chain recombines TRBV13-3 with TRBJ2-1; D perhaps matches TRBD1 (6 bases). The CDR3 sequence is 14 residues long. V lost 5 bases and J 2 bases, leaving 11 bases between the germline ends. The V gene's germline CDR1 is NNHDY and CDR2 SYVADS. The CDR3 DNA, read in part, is TGTGCCAGCAGGCCGGGACACTACTATGCT. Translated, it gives CASRPGHYYA. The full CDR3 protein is CASRPGHYYAEQFF.

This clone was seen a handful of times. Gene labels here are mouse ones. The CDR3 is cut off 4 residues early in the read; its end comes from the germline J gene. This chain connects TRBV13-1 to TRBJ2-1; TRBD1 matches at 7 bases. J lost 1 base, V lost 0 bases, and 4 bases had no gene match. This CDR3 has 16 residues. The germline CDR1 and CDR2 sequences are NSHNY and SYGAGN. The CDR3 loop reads CASSDGLRGNYAEQFF. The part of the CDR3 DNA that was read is TGTGCCAGCAGTGATGGCCTCAGGGGGAACTATGCT.

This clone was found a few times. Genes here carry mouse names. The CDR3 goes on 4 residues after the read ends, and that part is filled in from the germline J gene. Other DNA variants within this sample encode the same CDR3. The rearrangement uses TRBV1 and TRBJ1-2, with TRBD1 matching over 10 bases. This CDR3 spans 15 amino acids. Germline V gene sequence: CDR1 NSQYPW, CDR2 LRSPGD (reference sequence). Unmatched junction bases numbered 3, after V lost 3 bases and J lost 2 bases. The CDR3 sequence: CTCSARQGANSDYTF. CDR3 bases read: TGCACCTGCAGTGCGAGACAGGGGGCGAACTCC. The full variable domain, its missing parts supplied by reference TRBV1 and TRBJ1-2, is VTLLEQNPRWRLVPRGQAVNLRCILKNSQYPWMSWYQQDLQKQLQWLFTLRSPGDKEVKSLPGADYLATRVTDTELRLQVANMSQGRTLYCTCSARQGANSDYTFGSGTRLLVI.

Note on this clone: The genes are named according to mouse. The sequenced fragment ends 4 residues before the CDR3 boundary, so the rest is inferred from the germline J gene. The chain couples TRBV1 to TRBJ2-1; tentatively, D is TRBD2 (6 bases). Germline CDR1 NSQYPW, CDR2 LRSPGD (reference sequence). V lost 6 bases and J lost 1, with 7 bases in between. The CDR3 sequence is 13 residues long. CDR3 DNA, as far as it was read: TGCACCTGCAGACTGGGCAACTATGCT. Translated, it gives CTCRLGNYA. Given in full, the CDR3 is CTCRLGNYAEQFF.

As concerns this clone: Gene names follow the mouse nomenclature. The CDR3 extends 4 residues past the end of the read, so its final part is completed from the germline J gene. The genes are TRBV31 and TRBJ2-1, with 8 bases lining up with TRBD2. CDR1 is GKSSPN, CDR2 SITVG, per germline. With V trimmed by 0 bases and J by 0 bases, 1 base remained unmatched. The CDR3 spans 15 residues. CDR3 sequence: CAWSLGGGNYAEQFF. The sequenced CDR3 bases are TGTGCCTGGAGTCTTGGGGGGGGTAACTATGCT.

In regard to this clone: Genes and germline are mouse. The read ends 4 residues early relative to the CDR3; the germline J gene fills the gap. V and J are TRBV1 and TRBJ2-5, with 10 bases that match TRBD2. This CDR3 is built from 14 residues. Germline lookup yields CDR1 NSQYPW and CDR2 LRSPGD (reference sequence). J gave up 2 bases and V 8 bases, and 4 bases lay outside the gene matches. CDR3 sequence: CTCGWGGGQDTQYF. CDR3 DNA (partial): TGCACCTGCGGCTGGGGGGGCGGCCAAGAC.

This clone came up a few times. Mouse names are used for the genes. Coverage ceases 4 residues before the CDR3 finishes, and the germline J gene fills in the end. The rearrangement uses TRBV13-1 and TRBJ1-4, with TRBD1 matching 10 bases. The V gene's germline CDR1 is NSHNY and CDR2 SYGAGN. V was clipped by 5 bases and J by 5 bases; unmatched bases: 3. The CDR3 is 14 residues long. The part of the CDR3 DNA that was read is TGTGCCAGCAGCCGGGACAGGGGAAACGAA. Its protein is CASSRDRGNE. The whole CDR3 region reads CASSRDRGNERLFF. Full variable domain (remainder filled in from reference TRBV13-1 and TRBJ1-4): EAAVTQSPRNKVTVTGGNVTLSCRQTNSHNYMYWYRQDTGHGLRLIHYSYGAGNLRIGDVPDGYKATRTTQEDFFLLLELASPSQTSLYFCASSRDRGNERLFFGHGTKLSVL.

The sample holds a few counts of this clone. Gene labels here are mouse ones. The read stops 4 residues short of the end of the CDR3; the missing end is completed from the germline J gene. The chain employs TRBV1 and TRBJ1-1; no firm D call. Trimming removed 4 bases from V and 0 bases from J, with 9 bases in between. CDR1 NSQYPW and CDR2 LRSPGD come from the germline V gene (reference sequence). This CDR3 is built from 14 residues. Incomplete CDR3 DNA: TGCACCTGCAGTGTGGGGTTCGCAAACACA. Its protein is CTCSVGFANT. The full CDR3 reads CTCSVGFANTEVFF.

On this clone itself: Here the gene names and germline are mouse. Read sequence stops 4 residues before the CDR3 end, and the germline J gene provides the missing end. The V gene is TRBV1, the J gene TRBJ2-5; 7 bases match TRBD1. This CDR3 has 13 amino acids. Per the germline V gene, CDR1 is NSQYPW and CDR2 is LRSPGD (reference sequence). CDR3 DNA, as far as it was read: TGCACCTGCAGTCCGACAGGGAGTGAC. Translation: CTCSPTGSD. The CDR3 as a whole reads CTCSPTGSDTQYF.

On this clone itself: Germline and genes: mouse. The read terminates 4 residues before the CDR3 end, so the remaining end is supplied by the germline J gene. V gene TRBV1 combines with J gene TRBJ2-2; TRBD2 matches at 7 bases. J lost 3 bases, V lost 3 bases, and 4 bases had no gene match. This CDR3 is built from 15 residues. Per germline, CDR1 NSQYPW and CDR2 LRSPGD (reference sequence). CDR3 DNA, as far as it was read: TGCACCTGCAGTGCGGACTGGTTTGACACCGGG. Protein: CTCSADWFDTG. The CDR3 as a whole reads CTCSADWFDTGQLYF. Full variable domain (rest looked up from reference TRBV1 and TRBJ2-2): VTLLEQNPRWRLVPRGQAVNLRCILKNSQYPWMSWYQQDLQKQLQWLFTLRSPGDKEVKSLPGADYLATRVTDTELRLQVANMSQGRTLYCTCSADWFDTGQLYFGEGSKLTVL.

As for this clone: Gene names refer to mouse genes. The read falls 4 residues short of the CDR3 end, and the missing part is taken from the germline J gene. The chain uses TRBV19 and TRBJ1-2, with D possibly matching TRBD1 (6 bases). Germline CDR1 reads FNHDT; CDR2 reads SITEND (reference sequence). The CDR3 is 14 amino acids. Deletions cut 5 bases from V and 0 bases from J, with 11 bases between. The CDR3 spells CASSPGTPNSDYTF. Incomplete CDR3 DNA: TGTGCCAGCAGCCCGGGGACACCAAACTCC.

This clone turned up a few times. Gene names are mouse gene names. This CDR3 reads CASRGRDTNYAEQFF. Incomplete CDR3 DNA: TGTGCCAGCAGGGGCCGGGACACAAACTATGCT. The gene calls are TRBV13-3 and TRBJ2-1, with D possibly matching TRBD1 (6 bases). The sequenced fragment ends 4 residues before the CDR3 boundary, so the rest is inferred from the germline J gene. Germline V gives CDR1 NNHDY, CDR2 SYVADS. The CDR3 is made up of 15 amino acids. V was pared by 5 bases and J by 1 base, with 13 bases between.

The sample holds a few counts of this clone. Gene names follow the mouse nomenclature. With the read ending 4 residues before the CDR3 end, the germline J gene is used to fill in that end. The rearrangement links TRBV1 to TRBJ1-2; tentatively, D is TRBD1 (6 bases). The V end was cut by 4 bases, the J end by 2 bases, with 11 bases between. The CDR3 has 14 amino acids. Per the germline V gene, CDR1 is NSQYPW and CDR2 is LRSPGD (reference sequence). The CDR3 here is CTCSGDINNSDYTF. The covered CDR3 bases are TGCACCTGCAGTGGGGACATAAATAACTCC.

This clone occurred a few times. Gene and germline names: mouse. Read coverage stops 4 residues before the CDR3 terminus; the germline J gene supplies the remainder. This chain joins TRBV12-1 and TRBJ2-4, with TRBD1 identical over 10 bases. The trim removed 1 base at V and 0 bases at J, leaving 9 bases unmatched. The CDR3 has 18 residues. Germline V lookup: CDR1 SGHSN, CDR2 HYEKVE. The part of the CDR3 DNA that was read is TGTGCCAGCTCTCTTGGGACAGGGGAAAAAAGTAGTCAAAAC. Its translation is CASSLGTGEKSSQN. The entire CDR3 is CASSLGTGEKSSQNTLYF. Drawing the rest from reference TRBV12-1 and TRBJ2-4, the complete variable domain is DSGVVQSPRHIIKEKGGRSVLTCIPISGHSNVVWYQQTLGKELKFLIQHYEKVERDKGFLPSRFSVQQFDDYHSEMNMSALELEDSAMYFCASSLGTGEKSSQNTLYFGAGTRLSVL.

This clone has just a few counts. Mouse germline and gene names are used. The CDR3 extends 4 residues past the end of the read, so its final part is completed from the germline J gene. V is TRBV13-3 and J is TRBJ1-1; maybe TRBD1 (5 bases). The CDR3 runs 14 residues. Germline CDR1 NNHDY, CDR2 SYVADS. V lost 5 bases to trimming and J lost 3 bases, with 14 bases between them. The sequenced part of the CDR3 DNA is TGTGCCAGCAGAGCAGGGTGGGAGGACACA. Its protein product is CASRAGWEDT. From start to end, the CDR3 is CASRAGWEDTEVFF.

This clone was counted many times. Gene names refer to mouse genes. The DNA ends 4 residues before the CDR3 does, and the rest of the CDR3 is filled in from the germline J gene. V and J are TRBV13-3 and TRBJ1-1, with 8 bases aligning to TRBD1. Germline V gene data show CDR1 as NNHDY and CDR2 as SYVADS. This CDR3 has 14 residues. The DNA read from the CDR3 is TGTGCCAGCAGTGATAGGACAGGGAGTCCA. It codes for CASSDRTGSP. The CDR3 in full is CASSDRTGSPEVFF.

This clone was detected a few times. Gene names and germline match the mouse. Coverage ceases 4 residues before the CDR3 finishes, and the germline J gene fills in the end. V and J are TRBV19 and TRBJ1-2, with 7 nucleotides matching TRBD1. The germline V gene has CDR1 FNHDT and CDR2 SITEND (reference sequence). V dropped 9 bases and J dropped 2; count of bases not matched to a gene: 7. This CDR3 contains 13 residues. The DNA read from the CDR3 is TGTGCCACCAAACCGACAGGGAACTCC. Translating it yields CATKPTGNS. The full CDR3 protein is CATKPTGNSDYTF.

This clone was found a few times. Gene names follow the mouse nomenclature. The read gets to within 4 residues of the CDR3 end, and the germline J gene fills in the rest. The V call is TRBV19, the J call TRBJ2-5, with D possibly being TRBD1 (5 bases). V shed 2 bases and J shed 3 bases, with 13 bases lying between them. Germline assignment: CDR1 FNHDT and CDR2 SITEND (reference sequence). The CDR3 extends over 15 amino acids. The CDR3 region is CASSIGGERQDTQYF. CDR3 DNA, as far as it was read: TGTGCCAGCAGTATTGGAGGGGAGAGGCAAGAC.

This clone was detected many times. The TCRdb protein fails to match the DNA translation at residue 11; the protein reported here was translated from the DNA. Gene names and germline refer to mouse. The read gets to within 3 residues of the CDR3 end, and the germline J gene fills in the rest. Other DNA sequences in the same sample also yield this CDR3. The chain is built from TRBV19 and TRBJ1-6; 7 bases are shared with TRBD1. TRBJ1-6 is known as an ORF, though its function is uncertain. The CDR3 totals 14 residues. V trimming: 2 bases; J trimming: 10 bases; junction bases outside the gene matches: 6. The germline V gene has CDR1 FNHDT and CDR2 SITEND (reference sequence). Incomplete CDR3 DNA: TGTGCCAGCAGTATGCGACAGGGAGGCTCGCCC. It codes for CASSMRQGGSP. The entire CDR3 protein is CASSMRQGGSPLYF.

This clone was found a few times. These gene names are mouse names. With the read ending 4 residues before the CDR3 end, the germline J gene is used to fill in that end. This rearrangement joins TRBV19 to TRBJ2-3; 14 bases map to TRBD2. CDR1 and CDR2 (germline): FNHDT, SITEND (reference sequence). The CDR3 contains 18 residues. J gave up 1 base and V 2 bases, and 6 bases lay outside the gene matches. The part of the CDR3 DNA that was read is TGTGCCAGCAGTATGGGGACTGGGGGGGCGCGGGGTGCAGAA. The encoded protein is CASSMGTGGARGAE. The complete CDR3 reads CASSMGTGGARGAETLYF.

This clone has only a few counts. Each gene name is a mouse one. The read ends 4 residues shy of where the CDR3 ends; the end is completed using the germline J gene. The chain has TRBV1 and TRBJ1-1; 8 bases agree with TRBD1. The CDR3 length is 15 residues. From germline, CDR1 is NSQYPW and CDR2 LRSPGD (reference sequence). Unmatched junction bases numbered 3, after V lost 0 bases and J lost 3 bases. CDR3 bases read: TGCACCTGCAGTGCAGAGGCAGGGGGCTACACA. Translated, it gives CTCSAEAGGYT. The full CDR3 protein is CTCSAEAGGYTEVFF. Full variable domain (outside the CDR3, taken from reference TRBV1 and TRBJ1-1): VTLLEQNPRWRLVPRGQAVNLRCILKNSQYPWMSWYQQDLQKQLQWLFTLRSPGDKEVKSLPGADYLATRVTDTELRLQVANMSQGRTLYCTCSAEAGGYTEVFFGKGTRLTVV.

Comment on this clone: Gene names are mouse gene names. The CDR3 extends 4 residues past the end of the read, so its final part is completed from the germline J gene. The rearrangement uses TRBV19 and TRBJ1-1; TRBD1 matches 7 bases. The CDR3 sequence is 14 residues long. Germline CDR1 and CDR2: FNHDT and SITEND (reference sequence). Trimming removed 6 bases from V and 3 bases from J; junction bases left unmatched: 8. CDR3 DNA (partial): TGTGCCAGCAAGCCAGGGGGAGGGTACACA. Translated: CASKPGGGYT. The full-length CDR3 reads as CASKPGGGYTEVFF. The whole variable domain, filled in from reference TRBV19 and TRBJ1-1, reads GGIITQTPKFLIGQEGQKLTLKCQQNFNHDTMYWYRQDSGKGLRLIYYSITENDLQKGDLSEGYDASREKKSSFSLTVTSAQKNEMAVFLCASKPGGGYTEVFFGKGTRLTVV.

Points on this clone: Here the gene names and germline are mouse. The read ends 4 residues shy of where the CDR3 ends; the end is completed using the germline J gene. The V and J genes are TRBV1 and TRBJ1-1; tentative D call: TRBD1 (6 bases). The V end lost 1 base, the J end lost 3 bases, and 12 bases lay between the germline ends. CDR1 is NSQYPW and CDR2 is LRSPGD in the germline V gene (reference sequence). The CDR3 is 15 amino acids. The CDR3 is CTCSAAGARDTEVFF. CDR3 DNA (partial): TGCACCTGCAGTGCAGCAGGGGCCCGCGACACA.

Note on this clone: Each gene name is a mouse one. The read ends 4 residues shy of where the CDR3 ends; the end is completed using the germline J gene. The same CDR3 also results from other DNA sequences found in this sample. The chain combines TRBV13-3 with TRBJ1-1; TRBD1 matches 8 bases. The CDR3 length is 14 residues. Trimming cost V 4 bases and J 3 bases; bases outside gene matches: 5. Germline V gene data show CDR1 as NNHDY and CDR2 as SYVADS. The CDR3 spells CASSYRGRDTEVFF. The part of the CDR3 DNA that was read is TGTGCCAGCAGTTACAGGGGGAGGGACACA.

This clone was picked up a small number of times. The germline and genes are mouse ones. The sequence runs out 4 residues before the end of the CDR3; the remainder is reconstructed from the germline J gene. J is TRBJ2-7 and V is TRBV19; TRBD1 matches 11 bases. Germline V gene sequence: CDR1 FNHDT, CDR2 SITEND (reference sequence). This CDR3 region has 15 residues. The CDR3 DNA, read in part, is TGTGCCAGCAGTATAGTAGGGACAGGGGGGGAT. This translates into CASSIVGTGGD. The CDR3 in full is CASSIVGTGGDEQYF.

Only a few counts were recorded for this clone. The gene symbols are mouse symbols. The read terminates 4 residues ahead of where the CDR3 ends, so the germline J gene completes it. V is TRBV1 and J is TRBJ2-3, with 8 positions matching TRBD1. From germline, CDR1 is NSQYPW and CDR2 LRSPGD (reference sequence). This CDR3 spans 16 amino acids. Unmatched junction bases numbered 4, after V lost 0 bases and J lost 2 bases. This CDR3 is CTCSAEAGGDAETLYF. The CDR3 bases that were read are TGCACCTGCAGTGCAGAGGCAGGGGGCGATGCAGAA.